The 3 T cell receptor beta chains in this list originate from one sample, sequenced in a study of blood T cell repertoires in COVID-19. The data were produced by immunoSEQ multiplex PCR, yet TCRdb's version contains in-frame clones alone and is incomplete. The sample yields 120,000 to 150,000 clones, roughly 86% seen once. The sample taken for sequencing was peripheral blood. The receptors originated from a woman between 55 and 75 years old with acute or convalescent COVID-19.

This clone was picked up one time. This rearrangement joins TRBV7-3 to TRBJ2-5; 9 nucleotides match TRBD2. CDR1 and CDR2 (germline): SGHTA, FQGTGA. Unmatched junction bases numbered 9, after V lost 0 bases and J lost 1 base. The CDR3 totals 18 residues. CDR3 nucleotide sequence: TGTGCCAGCAGCTTAACTGGATACTCGACTAGCGGCCAAGAGACCCAGTACTTC. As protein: CASSLTGYSTSGQETQYF.

The CDR3 coding sequence is TGTGCCAGCAGCGGTGGAGGGGCAGGGTGGGCGATCGGCTACACCTTC. It yields the protein CASSGGGAGWAIGYTF. The V call is TRBV5-4, the J call TRBJ1-2, with a possible D match to TRBD1 (5 bases). Trimming removed 4 bases from V and 8 bases from J, with 24 bases in between. Per the germline V gene, CDR1 is SGHNT and CDR2 is YYREEE (reference sequence). The CDR3 extends over 16 amino acids.

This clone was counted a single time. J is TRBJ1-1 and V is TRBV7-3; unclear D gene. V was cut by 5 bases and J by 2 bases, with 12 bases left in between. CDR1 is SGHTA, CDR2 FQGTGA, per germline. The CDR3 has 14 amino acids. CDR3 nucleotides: TGTGCCAGCAGCGCGAACAGTCTTAACACTGAAGCTTTCTTT. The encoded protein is CASSANSLNTEAFF. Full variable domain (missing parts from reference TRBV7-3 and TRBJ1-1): GAGVSQTPSNKVTEKGKYVELRCDPISGHTALYWYRQSLGQGPEFLIYFQGTGAADDSGLPNDRFFAVRPEGSVSTLKIQRTERGDSAVYLCASSANSLNTEAFFGQGTRLTVV.